These 2 T cell receptor beta chains share one sample of origin, sequenced in a study of CD8+ T cells in alopecia areata. RNA, once extracted, was reverse transcribed into cDNA for use as the sequencing template. This table comes from immunoSEQ multiplex PCR, and its TCRdb copy is limited to in-frame clones, with some not included. Of roughly 20,000 clones listed, roughly 60% are singletons. Several patients had their CD4+ cells sorted into CD25+CD127- cells. Sample: CD4+ Tregs sorted from blood. The receptor source for this set is a human donor with alopecia areata.

This clone appeared a single time. The chain joins TRBV9 to TRBJ1-1; D unclear. The CDR3 extends over 14 amino acids. The V gene's germline CDR1 is SGDLS and CDR2 YYNGEE. Trimming took off 0 bases at V and 5 bases at J, with 11 bases between the two ends. CDR3 sequence: CASSVGGRRTEAFF. For the CDR3, the DNA is TGTGCCAGCAGCGTAGGAGGGCGGAGGACTGAAGCTTTCTTT. The variable domain in full, with the rest retrieved from reference TRBV9 and TRBJ1-1, is DSGVTQTPKHLITATGQRVTLRCSPRSGDLSVYWYQQSLDQGLQFLIQYYNGEERAKGNILERFSAQQFPDLHSELNLSSLELGDSALYFCASSVGGRRTEAFFGQGTRLTVV.

The chain joins TRBV5-6 to TRBJ1-5, with D unclear. Trimming removed 0 bases from V and 9 bases from J, with 19 bases in between. This CDR3 comprises 16 residues. Germline V gene data show CDR1 as SGHDT and CDR2 as YYEEEE. Here the CDR3 reads CASSLGATRTVWPQHF. Here the CDR3 DNA reads TGTGCCAGCAGCTTGGGCGCGACGCGTACAGTGTGGCCCCAGCATTTT.